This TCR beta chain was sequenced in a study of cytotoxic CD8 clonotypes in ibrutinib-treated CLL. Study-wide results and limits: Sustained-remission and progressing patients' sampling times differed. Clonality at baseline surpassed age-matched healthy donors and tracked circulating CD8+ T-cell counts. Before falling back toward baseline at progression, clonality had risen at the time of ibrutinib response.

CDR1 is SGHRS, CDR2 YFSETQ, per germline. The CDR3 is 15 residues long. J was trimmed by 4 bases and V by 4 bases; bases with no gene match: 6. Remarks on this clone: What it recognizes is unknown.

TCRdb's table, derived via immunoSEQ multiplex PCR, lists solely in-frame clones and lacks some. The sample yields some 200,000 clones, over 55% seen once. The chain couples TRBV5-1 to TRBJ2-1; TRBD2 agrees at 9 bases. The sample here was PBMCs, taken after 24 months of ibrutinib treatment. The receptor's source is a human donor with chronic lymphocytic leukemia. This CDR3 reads CASSLTSGSYNEQFF. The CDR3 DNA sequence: TGCGCCAGCAGCCTGACTAGCGGAAGTTACAATGAGCAGTTCTTC.